The rows below give T cell receptor beta chains drawn from one sample of a study of OX40 agonist ivuxolimab in advanced cancers. The data were produced by immunoSEQ multiplex PCR, yet TCRdb's version contains in-frame clones alone and is incomplete. The repertoire holds about 81,000 clones, with about 86% as singletons. Sequencing used CD4+ or CD8+ T cells sorted from blood, obtained in a trial of the OX40 agonist ivuxolimab. All receptors come from an adult with an advanced solid tumor such as melanoma, head and neck, liver or kidney cancer. Both conserved end residues are part of each CDR3. Fields, in order: V gene, clone size, CDR3 protein. The size entry is marked missing in some rows and otherwise reads once, few, many or a size class.

TRBV5-1 | NA | CASSFRSSSYNEQFF
TRBV7-2 | once | CASSLAGRGTYQETQYF
TRBV9 | NA | CASSVGASRNNEQFF
TRBV6-6 | NA | CASTVQVRYQPQHF
TRBV5-1 | NA | CASSRGQGNTETQYF
TRBV5-4 | NA | CASSLGTNSYNEQFF
TRBV10-3 | NA | CASRSEGRGLYGYTF
TRBV7-7 | NA | CASSLDGGGNEQFF
TRBV28 | NA | CASSLYPGGGGYTF
TRBV5-1 | NA | CASSFGSGGITYNEQFF
TRBV7-9 | NA | CASSLDAGLDEQFF
TRBV5-5 | NA | CASSDTSIEAFF
TRBV7-8 | NA | CASSSRDRANYGYTF
TRBV7-3 | NA | CASSLRLASHEQFF
TRBV7-9 | NA | CASSFLEGQYF
TRBV2 | NA | CASGAENEKLFF
TRBV7-9 | few | CASSPWGNTGELFF
TRBV9 | NA | CASSALQGRTEAFF
TRBV5-5 | NA | CASSPGADTYEQYF
TRBV7-9 | NA | CASSVTATSTGELFF
TRBV10-1 | NA | CASRQGAAKNIQYF
TRBV28 | once | CASSLLALSGYTF
TRBV13 | NA | CASSWGLAGVGTGELFF
TRBV28 | NA | CASSARQGLGNQPQHF
TRBV7-9 | NA | CASSPRVGQGLKTQYF
TRBV4-3 | once | CASSPDRGSGANVLTF
TRBV6-1 | NA | CASSETGTSSNQPQHF
TRBV6-1 | few | CASSEAMFTNSPLHF
TRBV7-9 | NA | CASRPILGRNSYNEQFF
TRBV5-6 | NA | CASSLLLEGLNTEAFF
TRBV6-6 | NA | CAIRDLPGTGVAFF
TRBV7-3 | NA | CASSLGNYYHTDTQYF
TRBV9 | few | CASSLVLFGELFF
TRBV27 | NA | CASSLFSSLGNQPQHF
TRBV6-1 | NA | CASRPRDRELFF
TRBV27 | few | CASSRLGGPEAFF
TRBV5-6 | NA | CASSAGLAGISYEQYF
TRBV5-1 | NA | CASPSERGHRRTWIYNSPLHF
TRBV9 | NA | CASSVSGGATDTQYF
TRBV9 | NA | CASSAREQYF
TRBV19 | once | CASSIPGKPSNYGYTF